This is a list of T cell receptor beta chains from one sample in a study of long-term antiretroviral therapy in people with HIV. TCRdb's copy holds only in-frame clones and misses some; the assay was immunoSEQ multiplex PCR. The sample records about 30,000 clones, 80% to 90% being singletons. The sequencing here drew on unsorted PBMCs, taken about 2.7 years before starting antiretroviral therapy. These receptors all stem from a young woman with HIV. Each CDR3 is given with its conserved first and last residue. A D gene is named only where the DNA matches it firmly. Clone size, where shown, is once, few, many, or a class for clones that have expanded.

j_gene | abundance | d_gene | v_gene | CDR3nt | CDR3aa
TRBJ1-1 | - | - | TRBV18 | TGTGCCAGCTCACCGTCGGAAGGGGGGGCAGCTTTCTTT | CASSPSEGGAAFF
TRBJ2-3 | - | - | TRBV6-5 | TGTGCCAGCAGCACCTCTGGGTGGGACACAGATACGCAGTATTTT | CASSTSGWDTDTQYF
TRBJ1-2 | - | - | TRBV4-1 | TGCGCCAGCAGCCAAGATACCCAGGGGCTAAGTGGCTACACCTTC | CASSQDTQGLSGYTF
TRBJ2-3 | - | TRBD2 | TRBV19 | TGTGCCAGTAAGGGTCTGGGGGGGGGTGCTTCAGATACGCAGTATTTT | CASKGLGGGASDTQYF
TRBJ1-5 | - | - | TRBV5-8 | TGTGCCAGCAGCCATACACGGGAGTCTAGACAGCCCCAGCATTTT | CASSHTRESRQPQHF
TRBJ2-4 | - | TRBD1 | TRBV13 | TGTGCCAGCAGCTTTGGGACAGGGAACATAGAAAACATTCAGTACTTC | CASSFGTGNIENIQYF
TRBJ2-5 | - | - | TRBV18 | TGTGCCAGCTCACCATTAGCCCCCGGGGGCCGGAATGGGACCCAGTACTTC | CASSPLAPGGRNGTQYF
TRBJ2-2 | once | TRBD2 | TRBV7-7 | TGTGCCAGCAGCTCCGGGACTAGCGGTTTCACCGGGGAGCTGTTTTTT | CASSSGTSGFTGELFF
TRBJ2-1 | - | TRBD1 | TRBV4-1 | TGCGCCAGCAGCCAAGATAGGACAGGGGGCTGGAATGAGCAGTTCTTC | CASSQDRTGGWNEQFF
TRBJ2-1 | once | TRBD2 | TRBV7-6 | TGTGCCAGCAGCGGTCTAGCGGGGAGCTACAATGAGCAGTTCTTC | CASSGLAGSYNEQFF
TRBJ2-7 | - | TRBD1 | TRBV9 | TGTGCCAGCAGCATATACCGGGACAGCTCCTACGAGCAGTACTTC | CASSIYRDSSYEQYF
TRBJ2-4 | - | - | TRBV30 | TGTGCCTGGAGTGGATATGAAAACATTCAGTACTTC | CAWSGYENIQYF
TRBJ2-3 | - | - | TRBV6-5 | TGTGCCAGCAGAAGGGACTTCACAGATACGCAGTATTTT | CASRRDFTDTQYF
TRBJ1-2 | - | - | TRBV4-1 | TGCGCCAGCAGCCAAGATACAGGACAGACTAACTATGGCTACACCTTC | CASSQDTGQTNYGYTF
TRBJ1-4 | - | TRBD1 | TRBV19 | TGTGCCAGTAGCCCCGACAGGGGGCGACCTGAAAAACTGTTTTTT | CASSPDRGRPEKLFF
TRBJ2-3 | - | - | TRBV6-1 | TGTGCCAGCAGAGAAGACAGGCAGATCACAGATACGCAGTATTTT | CASREDRQITDTQYF
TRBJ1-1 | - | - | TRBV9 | TGTGCCAGCAGCGCAACGGAGGTAGAAAACACTGAAGCTTTCTTT | CASSATEVENTEAFF
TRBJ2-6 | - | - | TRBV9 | TGTGCCAGCAGCGGACCAGGGGGGGCCAACGTCCTGACTTTC | CASSGPGGANVLTF
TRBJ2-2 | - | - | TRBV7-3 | TGTGCCAGCAGCTCTGGAACCCAACGGGGCGGGGAGCTGTTTTTT | CASSSGTQRGGELFF
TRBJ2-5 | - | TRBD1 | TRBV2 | TGTGCCAGCAGGGACAGGGGCCGGGGGGAAGAGACCCAGTACTTC | CASRDRGRGEETQYF
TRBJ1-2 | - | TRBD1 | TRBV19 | TGTGCCAGTAGTCCTATTGACAGGGGGGATAACTATGGCTACACCTTC | CASSPIDRGDNYGYTF
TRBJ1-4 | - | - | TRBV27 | TGTGCCAGCATGGGGGACATAGATGAAAAACTGTTTTTT | CASMGDIDEKLFF
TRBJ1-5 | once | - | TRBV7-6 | TGTGCCAGCAGCCCCAGGAGCAATCAGCCCCAGCATTTT | CASSPRSNQPQHF
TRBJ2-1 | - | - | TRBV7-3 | TGTGCCAGCAGCCCTAGGGACGAGTACTCGGGAGAGCAGTTCTTC | CASSPRDEYSGEQFF
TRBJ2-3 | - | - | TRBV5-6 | TGTGCCAGCAGCAAGAGTGCCGGCCGCACAGATACGCAGTATTTT | CASSKSAGRTDTQYF
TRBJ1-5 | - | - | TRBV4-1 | TGCGCCAGCAGCCAAGGGATGATAAGCAATCAGCCCCAGCATTTT | CASSQGMISNQPQHF
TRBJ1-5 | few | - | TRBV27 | TGTGCCAGCAGTCCGCGTCAAGTTCCCCAGCCCCAGCATTTT | CASSPRQVPQPQHF
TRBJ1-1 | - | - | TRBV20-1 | TGCAGTGCTAGCATCCTCGCTGAAGCTTTCTTT | CSASILAEAFF
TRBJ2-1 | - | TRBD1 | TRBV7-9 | TGTGCCGCCGAGCCGGGGACAGGCGTGGATGAGCAGTTCTTC | CAAEPGTGVDEQFF
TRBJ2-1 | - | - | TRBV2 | TGTGCCAGCAGTGACCCGACTAGTCCCCACAATGAGCAGTTCTTC | CASSDPTSPHNEQFF
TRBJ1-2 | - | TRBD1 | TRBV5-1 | TGCGCCAGCAGCTCAGGACAGGATCCCAACTATGGCTACACCTTC | CASSSGQDPNYGYTF
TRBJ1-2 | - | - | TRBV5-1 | TGCGCCAGCAGCCCTCAGGGGACCCTCTATGGCTACACCTTC | CASSPQGTLYGYTF
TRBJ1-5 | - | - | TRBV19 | TGTGCCAGTAGTATCAGGGGTAGGCAGCCCCAGCATTTT | CASSIRGRQPQHF
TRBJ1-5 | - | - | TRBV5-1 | TGCGCCAGCAGCTTGTTCGCTGCGGATAGCAATCAGCCCCAGCATTTT | CASSLFAADSNQPQHF
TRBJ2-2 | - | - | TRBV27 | TGTGCCAGCAGTTTATCGTGGGTGGGAGGAACCGGGGAGCTGTTTTTT | CASSLSWVGGTGELFF